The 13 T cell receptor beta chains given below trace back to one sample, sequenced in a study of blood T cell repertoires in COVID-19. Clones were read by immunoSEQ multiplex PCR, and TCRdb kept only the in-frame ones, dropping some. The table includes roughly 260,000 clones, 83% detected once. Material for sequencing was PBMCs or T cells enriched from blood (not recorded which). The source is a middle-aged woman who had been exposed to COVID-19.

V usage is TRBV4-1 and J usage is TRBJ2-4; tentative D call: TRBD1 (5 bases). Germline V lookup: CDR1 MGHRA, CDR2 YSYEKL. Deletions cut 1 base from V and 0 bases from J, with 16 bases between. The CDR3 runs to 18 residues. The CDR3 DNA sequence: TGCGCCAGCAGCCAAGGGAGAACAGGACCTCTAGCCAAAAACATTCAGTACTTC. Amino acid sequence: CASSQGRTGPLAKNIQYF.

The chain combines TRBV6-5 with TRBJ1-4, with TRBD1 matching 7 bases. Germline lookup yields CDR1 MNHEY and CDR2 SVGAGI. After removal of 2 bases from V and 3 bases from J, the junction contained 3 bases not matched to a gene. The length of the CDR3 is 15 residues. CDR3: CASSYPTGSNEKLFF. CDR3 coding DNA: TGTGCCAGCAGTTACCCGACAGGGTCTAATGAAAAACTGTTTTTT.

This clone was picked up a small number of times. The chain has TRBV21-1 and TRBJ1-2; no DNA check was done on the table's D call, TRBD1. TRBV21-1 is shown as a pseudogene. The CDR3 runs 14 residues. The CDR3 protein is CASSLQGTADGYTF. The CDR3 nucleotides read TGTGCCAGCAGCCTACAGGGCACTGCGGATGGCTACACCTTC.

In DNA, the CDR3 is TGTGCCAGCAGTTACTCGGGACAGGGGGCAGATACGCAGTATTTT. As protein: CASSYSGQGADTQYF. The chain combines TRBV6-5 with TRBJ2-3, with 11 bases identical to TRBD1. The germline gives CDR1 MNHEY, CDR2 SVGAGI. This CDR3 comprises 15 residues. V was clipped by 0 bases and J by 4 bases; unmatched bases: 0.

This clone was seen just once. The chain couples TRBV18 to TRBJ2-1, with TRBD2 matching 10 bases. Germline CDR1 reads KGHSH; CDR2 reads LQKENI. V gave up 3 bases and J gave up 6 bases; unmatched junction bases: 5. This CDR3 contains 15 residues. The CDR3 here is CASSPSGGAGNEQFF. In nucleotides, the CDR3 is TGTGCCAGCTCACCGAGCGGGGGGGCAGGCAATGAGCAGTTCTTC.

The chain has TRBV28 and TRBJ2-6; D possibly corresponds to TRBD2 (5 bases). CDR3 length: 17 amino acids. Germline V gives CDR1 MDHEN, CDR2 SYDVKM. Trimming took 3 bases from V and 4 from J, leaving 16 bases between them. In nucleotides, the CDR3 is TGTGCCAGCAGTTTTTACAGAGCAACGGGAGGGGCCAACGTCCTGACTTTC. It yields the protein CASSFYRATGGANVLTF.

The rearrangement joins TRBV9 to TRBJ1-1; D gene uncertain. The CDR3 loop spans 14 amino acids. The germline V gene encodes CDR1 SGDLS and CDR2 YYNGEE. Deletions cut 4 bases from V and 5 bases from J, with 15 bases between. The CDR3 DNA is TGTGCCAGCAGCCCCCCCCCGCGGGAGACTGAAGCTTTCTTT. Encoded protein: CASSPPPRETEAFF.

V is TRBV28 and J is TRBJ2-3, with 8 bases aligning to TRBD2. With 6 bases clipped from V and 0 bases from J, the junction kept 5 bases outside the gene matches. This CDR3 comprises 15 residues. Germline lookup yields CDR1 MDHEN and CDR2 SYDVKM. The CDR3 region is CASSSASGSTDTQYF. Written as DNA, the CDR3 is TGTGCCAGCAGCTCGGCTAGCGGGAGCACAGATACGCAGTATTTT.

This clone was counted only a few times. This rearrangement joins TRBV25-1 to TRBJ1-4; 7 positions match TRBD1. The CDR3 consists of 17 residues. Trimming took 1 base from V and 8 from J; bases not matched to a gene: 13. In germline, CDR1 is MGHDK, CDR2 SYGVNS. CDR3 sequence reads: CASSESQGRSRSEKLFF. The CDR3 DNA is TGTGCCAGCAGTGAATCACAGGGGCGTAGCCGGAGCGAAAAACTGTTTTTT.

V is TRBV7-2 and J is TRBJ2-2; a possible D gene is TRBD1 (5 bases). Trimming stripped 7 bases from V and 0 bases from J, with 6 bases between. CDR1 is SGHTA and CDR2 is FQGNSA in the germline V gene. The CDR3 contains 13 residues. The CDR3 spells CASKGPNTGELFF. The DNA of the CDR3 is TGTGCCAGCAAGGGGCCGAACACCGGGGAGCTGTTTTTT.

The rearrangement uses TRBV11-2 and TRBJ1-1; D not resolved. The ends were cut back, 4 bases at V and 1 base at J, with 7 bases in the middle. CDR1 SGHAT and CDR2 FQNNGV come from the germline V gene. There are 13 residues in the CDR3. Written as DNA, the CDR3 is TGTGCCAGCAGCTGGGCAGCGAACACTGAAGCTTTCTTT. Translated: CASSWAANTEAFF.

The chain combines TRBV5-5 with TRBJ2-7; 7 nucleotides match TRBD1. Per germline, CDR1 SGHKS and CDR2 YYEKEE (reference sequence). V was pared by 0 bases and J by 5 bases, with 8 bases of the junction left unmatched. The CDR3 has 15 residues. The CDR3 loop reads CASSLAAGGLDEQYF. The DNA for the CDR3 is TGTGCCAGCAGCTTGGCTGCAGGGGGTCTGGACGAGCAGTACTTC.

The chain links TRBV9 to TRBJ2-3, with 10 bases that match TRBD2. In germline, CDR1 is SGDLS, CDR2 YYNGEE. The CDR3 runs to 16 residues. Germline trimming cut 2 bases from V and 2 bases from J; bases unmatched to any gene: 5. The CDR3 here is CASSVETSGPTDTQYF. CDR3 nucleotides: TGTGCCAGCAGCGTGGAGACTAGCGGGCCCACAGATACGCAGTATTTT.